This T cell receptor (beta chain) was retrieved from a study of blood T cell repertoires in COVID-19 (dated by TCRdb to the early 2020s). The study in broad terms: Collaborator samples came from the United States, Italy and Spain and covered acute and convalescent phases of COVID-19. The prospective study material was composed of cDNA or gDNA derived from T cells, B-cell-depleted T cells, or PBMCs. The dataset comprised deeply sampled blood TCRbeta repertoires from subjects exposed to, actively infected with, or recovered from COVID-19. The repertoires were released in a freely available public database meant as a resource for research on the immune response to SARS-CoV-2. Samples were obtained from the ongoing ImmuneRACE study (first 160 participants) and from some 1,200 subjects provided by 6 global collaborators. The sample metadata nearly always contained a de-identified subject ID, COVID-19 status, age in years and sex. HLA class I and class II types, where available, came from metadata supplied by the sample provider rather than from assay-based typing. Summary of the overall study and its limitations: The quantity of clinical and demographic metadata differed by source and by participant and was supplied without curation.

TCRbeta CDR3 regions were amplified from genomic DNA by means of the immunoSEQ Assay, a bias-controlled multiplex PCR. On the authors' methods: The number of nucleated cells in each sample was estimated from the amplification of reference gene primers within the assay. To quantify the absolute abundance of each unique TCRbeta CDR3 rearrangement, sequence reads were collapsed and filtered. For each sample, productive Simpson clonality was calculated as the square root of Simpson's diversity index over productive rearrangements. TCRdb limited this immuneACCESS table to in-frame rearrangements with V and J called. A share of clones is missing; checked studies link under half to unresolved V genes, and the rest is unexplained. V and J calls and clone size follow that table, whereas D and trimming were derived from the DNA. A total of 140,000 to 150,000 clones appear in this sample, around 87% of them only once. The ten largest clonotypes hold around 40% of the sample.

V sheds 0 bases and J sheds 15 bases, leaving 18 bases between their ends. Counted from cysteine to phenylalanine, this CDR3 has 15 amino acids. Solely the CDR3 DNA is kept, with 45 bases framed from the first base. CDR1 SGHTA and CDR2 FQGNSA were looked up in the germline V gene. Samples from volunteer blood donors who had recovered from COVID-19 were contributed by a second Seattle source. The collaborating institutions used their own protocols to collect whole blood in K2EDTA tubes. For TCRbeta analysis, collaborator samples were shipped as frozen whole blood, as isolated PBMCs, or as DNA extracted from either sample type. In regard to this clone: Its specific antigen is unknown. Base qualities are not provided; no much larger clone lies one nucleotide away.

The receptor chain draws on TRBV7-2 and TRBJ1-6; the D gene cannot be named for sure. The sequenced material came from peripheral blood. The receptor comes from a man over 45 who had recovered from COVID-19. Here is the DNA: TGTGCCAGCAGCTTAGCCTCCGGGGTCCTAAGGAGCCTCCACTTT. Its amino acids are CASSLASGVLRSLHF.